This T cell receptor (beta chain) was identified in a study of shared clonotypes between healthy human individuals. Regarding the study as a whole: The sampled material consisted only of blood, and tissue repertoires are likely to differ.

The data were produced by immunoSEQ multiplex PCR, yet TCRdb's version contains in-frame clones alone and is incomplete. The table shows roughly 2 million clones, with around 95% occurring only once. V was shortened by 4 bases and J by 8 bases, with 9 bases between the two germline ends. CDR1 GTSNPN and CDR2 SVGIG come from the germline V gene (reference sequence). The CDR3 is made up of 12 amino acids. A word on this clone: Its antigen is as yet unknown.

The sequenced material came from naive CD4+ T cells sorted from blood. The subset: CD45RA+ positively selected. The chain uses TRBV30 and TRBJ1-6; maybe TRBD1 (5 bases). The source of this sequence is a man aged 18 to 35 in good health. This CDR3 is CAWMTVYSPLHF. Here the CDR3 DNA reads TGTGCCTGGATGACAGTTTATTCACCCCTCCACTTT.